The source of this T cell receptor (beta chain) is a study of blood T cell repertoires in COVID-19. Study information: Samples came from the United States, Italy and Spain, spanning acute and convalescent COVID-19. Sample material is recorded as cDNA or gDNA derived from T cells, B-cell-depleted T cells, or PBMCs.

Original processing notes: Reference gene primer amplification gave estimated nucleated cell counts. Libraries were prepared by immunoSEQ multiplex PCR; TCRdb keeps only in-frame clonotypes and omits some of them. The V and J calls and clone size come from that table; D and trimming were worked out from the DNA. The sample has 250,000 to 350,000 clones; roughly 84% are singletons. The CDR3 spans 15 residues. CDR1 and CDR2 from the germline V gene are SGDLS and YYNGEE. The V segment lost 2 bases and the J segment 6 bases; nucleotides outside the gene matches: 11. The V call is TRBV9, the J call TRBJ2-7, with 7 bases identical to TRBD1. The sequenced sample consisted of peripheral blood. This receptor was taken from a human donor with COVID-19, enrolled during active disease. The donor label of this sample is uncertain. CDR3 protein: CASSVTGQTSTEQYF. In DNA, the CDR3 is TGTGCCAGCAGCGTGACGGGACAGACCTCTACCGAGCAGTACTTC.